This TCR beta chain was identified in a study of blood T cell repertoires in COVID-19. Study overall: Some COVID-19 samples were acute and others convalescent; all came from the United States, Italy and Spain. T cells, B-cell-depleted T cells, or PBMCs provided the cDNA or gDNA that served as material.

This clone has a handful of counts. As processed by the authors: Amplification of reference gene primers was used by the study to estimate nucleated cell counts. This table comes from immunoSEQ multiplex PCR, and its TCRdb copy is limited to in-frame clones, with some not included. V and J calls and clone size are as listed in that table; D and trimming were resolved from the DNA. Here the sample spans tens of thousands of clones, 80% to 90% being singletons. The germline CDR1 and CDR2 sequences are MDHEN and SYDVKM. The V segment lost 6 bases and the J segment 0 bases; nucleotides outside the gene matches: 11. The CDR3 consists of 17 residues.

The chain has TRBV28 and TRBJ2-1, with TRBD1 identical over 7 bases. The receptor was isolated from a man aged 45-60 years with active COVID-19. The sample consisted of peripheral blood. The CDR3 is CASSPSRDSVSYNEQFF. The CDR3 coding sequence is TGTGCCAGCAGCCCTTCCCGGGACAGCGTCTCCTACAATGAGCAGTTCTTC.